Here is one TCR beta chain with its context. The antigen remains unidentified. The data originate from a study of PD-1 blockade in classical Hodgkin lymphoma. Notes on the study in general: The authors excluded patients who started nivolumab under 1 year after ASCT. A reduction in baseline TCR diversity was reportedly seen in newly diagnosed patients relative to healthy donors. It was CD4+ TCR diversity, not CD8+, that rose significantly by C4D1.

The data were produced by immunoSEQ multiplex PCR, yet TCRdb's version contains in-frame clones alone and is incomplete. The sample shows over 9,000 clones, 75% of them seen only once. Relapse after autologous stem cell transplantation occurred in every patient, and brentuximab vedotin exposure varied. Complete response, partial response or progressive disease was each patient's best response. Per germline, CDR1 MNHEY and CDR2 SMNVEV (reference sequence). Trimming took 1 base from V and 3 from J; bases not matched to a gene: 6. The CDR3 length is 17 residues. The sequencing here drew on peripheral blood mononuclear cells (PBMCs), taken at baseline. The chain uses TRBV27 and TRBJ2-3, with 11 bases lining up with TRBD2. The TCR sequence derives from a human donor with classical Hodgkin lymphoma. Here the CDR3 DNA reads TGTGCCAGCAGTTTATTCATAACTAGCGGGGGAACAGATACGCAGTATTTT. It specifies CASSLFITSGGTDTQYF.